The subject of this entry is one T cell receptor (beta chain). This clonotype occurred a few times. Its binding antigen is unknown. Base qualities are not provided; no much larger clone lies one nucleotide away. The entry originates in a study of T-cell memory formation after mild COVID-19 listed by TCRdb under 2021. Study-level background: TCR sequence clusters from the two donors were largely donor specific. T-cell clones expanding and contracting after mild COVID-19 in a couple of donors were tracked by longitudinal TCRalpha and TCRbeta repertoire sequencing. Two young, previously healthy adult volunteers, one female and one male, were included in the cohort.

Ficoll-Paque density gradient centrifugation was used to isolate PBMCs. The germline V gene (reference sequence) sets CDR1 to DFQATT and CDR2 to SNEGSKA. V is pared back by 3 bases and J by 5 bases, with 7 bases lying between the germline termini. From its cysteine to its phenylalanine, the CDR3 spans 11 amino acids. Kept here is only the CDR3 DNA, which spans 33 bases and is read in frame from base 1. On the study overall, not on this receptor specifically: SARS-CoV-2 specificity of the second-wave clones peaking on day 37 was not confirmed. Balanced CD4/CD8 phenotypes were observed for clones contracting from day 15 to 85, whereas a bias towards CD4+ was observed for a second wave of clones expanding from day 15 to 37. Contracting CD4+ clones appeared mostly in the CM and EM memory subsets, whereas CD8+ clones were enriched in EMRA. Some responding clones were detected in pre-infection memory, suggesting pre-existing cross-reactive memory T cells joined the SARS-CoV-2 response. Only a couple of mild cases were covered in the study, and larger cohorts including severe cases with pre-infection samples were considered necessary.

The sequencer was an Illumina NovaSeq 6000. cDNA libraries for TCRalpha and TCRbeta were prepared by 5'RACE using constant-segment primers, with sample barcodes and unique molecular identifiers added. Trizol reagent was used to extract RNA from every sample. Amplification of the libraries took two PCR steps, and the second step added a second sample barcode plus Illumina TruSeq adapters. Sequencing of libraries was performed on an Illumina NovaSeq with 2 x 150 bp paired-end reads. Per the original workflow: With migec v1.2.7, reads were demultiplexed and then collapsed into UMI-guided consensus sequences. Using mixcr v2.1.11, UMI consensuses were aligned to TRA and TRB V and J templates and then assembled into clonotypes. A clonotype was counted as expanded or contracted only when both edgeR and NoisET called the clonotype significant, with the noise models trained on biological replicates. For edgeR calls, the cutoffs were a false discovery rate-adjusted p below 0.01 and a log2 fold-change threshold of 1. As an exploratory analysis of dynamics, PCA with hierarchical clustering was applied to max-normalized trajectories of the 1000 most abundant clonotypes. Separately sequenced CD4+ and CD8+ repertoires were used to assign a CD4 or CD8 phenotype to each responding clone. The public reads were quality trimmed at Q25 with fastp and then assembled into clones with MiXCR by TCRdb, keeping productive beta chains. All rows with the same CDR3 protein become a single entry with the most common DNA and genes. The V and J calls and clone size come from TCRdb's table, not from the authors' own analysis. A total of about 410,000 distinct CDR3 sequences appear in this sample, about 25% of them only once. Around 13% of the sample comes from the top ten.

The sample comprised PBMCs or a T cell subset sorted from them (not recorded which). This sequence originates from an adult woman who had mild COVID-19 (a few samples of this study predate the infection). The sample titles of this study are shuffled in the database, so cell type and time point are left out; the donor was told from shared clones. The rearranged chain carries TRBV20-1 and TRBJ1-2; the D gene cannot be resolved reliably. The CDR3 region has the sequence CSASGKYGYTF. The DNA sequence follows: TGCAGTGCTAGTGGCAAGTATGGCTACACCTTC.